This TCR beta chain was observed in a study of CD8 T cells in ankylosing spondylitis. Study outcomes and limitations: Made up of eight or nine highly homologous variants, a TCR beta motif appeared characteristic of ankylosing spondylitis blood.

Via MiXCR, TCRdb re-called the 5' RACE reads, giving one row per CDR3 protein. Seen here are 670,000 or so distinct CDR3 sequences, around 20% observed once, and the top ten hold around a fifth. J lost 4 bases, V lost 6 bases, and 8 bases had no gene match. The CDR3 spans 15 residues. This clonotype was counted ten times or more. Antigen specificity is unknown. Sequenced input: blood, either unsorted or a sorted T cell fraction (not recorded which). This rearrangement joins TRBV12-3 or TRBV12-4 to TRBJ2-2; 7 bases align to TRBD1. The clonotype was recovered from a male donor with ankylosing spondylitis. CDR3 sequence reads: CASSQTGKSTGELFF. Here the CDR3 DNA reads TGTGCCAGCAGCCAGACAGGGAAGAGCACCGGGGAGCTGTTTTTT.